One and the same sample provided the 26 T cell receptor beta chains below, sequenced in a study of beta chain features in type 1 diabetes. Study results and limitations: Researchers report that Type 1 diabetes patients had moderately but significantly shorter TCRB CDR3s across all four CD4+ subsets.

Reverse transcribing all isolated RNA meant expressed TCRB transcripts were sequenced. The repertoire was sequenced with immunoSEQ multiplex PCR; TCRdb's copy has only in-frame clones and lacks some. The sample contains around 710,000 clones, 12% of which appear only once. These receptors' targets are unknown. Material: naive CD4+ T cells from blood. These receptors were taken from a man aged 25-45 years with type 1 diabetes.

The rearrangement links TRBV27 to TRBJ1-2, with D possibly being TRBD1 (5 bases). Germline CDR1 and CDR2: MNHEY and SMNVEV (reference sequence). V was pared by 5 bases and J by 5 bases, with 21 bases between. The CDR3 spans 16 residues. Here the CDR3 reads CASSPSPGTATYGYTF. CDR3 bases: TGTGCCAGCAGTCCATCTCCCGGGACTGCAACTTATGGCTACACCTTC.

The chain links TRBV29-1 to TRBJ2-3; 9 bases match TRBD2. The germline V gene has CDR1 SQVTM and CDR2 ANQGSEA. This CDR3 has 15 residues. V was clipped by 2 bases and J by 5 bases; unmatched bases: 8. This CDR3 is CSVEKASGVGDTQYF. The CDR3 DNA sequence: TGCAGCGTTGAAAAGGCTAGCGGGGTTGGAGATACGCAGTATTTT.

The gene calls are TRBV27 and TRBJ2-3; D may correspond to TRBD1 or TRBD2 (5 bases each). CDR3 size: 18 residues. CDR1 is MNHEY and CDR2 is SMNVEV in the germline V gene (reference sequence). With 0 bases removed from V and 1 base from J, the gap between germline ends came to 17 bases. CDR3 nucleotide sequence: TGTGCCAGCAGTTTATCGGTGGGTAGAGGGGATCGCACAGATACGCAGTATTTT. This codes for CASSLSVGRGDRTDTQYF.

The chain links TRBV11-2 to TRBJ1-6, with a weak D call TRBD1 (6 bases). Trimming pared 5 bases from V and 7 bases from J, leaving 18 bases between. Looked up from germline, CDR1 is SGHAT and CDR2 is FQNNGV. The CDR3 runs to 16 residues. CDR3 region: CASSPQKGVVNSPLHF. In DNA, the CDR3 is TGTGCCAGCAGCCCCCAAAAGGGGGTCGTGAATTCACCCCTCCACTTT.

This clone was detected only a few times. The chain has TRBV4-3 and TRBJ2-3; the D is unclear. The germline CDR1 and CDR2 sequences are LGHNA and YSLEER. The length of the CDR3 is 16 residues. Trimming removed 1 base from V and 0 bases from J, with 11 bases in between. This CDR3 reads CASSQGVFSSTDTQYF. The CDR3 DNA follows: TGCGCCAGCAGCCAAGGGGTATTTTCTAGCACAGATACGCAGTATTTT.

The chain uses TRBV9 and TRBJ1-1, with 8 bases aligning to TRBD1. J was trimmed by 5 bases and V by 3 bases; bases with no gene match: 6. The CDR3 is made up of 14 amino acids. Per germline, CDR1 SGDLS and CDR2 YYNGEE. The CDR3 DNA reads as TGTGCCAGCAGCGACCAAACAGGGGGGACTGAAGCTTTCTTT. This encodes CASSDQTGGTEAFF.

This clone came up a few times. This rearrangement joins TRBV9 to TRBJ2-7, with TRBD1 matching over 8 bases. J gave up 2 bases and V 0 bases, and 7 bases lay outside the gene matches. The V gene's germline CDR1 is SGDLS and CDR2 YYNGEE. This CDR3 is built from 16 residues. The CDR3, as DNA: TGTGCCAGCAGCGTAGGGTCCACAGGGGGTACCTACGAGCAGTACTTC. Protein: CASSVGSTGGTYEQYF.

This clone has only a few counts. The genes are TRBV14 and TRBJ2-7, with D unclear. With 1 base removed from V and 6 bases from J, the gap between germline ends came to 10 bases. CDR3 length: 13 residues. Germline V lookup: CDR1 SGHDN, CDR2 FVKESK. CDR3 in DNA: TGTGCCAGCAGCCAAGTTCGGGTCAGCGAGCAGTACTTC. It encodes CASSQVRVSEQYF. The full variable domain, in which reference TRBV14 and TRBJ2-7 provide the parts outside the CDR3, is EAGVTQFPSHSVIEKGQTVTLRCDPISGHDNLYWYRRVMGKEIKFLLHFVKESKQDESGMPNNRFLAERTGGTYSTLKVQPAELEDSGVYFCASSQVRVSEQYFGPGTRLTVT.

The table lists this clone with a few counts. This chain uses TRBV5-6 with TRBJ1-2, with D possibly being TRBD1 (6 bases). CDR3 length equals 14 residues. From germline, CDR1 is SGHDT and CDR2 YYEEEE. V was shortened by 4 bases and J by 2 bases, with 12 bases between the two germline ends. The CDR3 DNA sequence: TGTGCCAGCAGCCTACAACAGGGAAACTATGGCTACACCTTC. Translating it yields CASSLQQGNYGYTF.

As to this clone: Other DNA sequences within the sample encode an identical CDR3. The CDR3 is CASSLAPETQYF. In nucleotides, the CDR3 is TGTGCCAGCAGCTTAGCCCCGGAGACCCAGTACTTC. The chain combines TRBV7-9 with TRBJ2-5; D gene uncertain. The germline V gene encodes CDR1 SEHNR and CDR2 FQNEAQ (reference sequence). The CDR3 length is 12 residues. Deletions cut 0 bases from V and 5 bases from J, with 4 bases between.

The chain is built from TRBV5-6 and TRBJ2-7; no definite D call. Germline V gives CDR1 SGHDT, CDR2 YYEEEE. The CDR3 has 15 amino acids. V was clipped by 4 bases and J by 1 base, with 15 bases between them. The CDR3 nucleotides are TGTGCCAGCAGCCACCCCGGACGGGTTTCCTACGAGCAGTACTTC. Its protein is CASSHPGRVSYEQYF. The full variable domain, its missing parts supplied by reference TRBV5-6 and TRBJ2-7, is DAGVTQSPTHLIKTRGQQVTLRCSPKSGHDTVSWYQQALGQGPQFIFQYYEEEERQRGNFPDRFSGHQFPNYSSELNVNALLLGDSALYLCASSHPGRVSYEQYFGPGTRLTVT.

V is TRBV14 and J is TRBJ2-1; no firm D call. This CDR3 spans 15 amino acids. The V gene lost 5 bases and the J gene lost 4 bases, with 15 bases spanning the gap. CDR1 SGHDN and CDR2 FVKESK come from the germline V gene. The CDR3 DNA reads as TGTGCCAGCAGCGGGCAGGCATATCGTTACAATGAGCAGTTCTTC. Amino acid sequence: CASSGQAYRYNEQFF. The whole variable domain, remainder taken from reference TRBV14 and TRBJ2-1, is EAGVTQFPSHSVIEKGQTVTLRCDPISGHDNLYWYRRVMGKEIKFLLHFVKESKQDESGMPNNRFLAERTGGTYSTLKVQPAELEDSGVYFCASSGQAYRYNEQFFGPGTRLTVL.

This clone was observed a few times. The chain carries TRBV12-5 and TRBJ2-5; D is perhaps TRBD2 (5 bases). Trimming took 6 bases from V and 2 from J, leaving 7 bases between them. There are 12 residues in the CDR3. Germline-derived CDR1 and CDR2 are LGHNT and FRNRAP. In DNA form, the CDR3 reads TGTGCTAGTGGGGGCGGGCAAGAGACCCAGTACTTC. It translates to CASGGGQETQYF.

This clone has more than one count but fewer than ten. The genes are TRBV11-1 and TRBJ2-1; D assignment may be TRBD1 or TRBD2 (5 bases each). Trimming stripped 5 bases from V and 8 bases from J, with 22 bases between. From germline, CDR1 is SGHAT and CDR2 FQDESV (reference sequence). The CDR3 contains 16 residues. CDR3 sequence: CASSPTPGRWGDEQFF. CDR3 nucleotides: TGTGCCAGCAGCCCTACACCGGGACGCTGGGGAGATGAGCAGTTCTTC.

In its sample, this clone was seen many times. The V gene is TRBV14, the J gene TRBJ1-6; D is undetermined. V lost 5 bases, J lost 0 bases, and 8 bases lay in between. The CDR3 has 15 residues. Germline CDR1 reads SGHDN; CDR2 reads FVKESK. The CDR3 DNA is TGTGCCAGCAGCGACATGAGCTCCTATAATTCACCCCTCCACTTT. As protein: CASSDMSSYNSPLHF.

In its sample, this clone was seen a few times. The genes are TRBV7-2 and TRBJ2-5; a weak D match, TRBD2 (6 bases). The V gene's germline CDR1 is SGHTA and CDR2 FQGNSA. V lost 1 base, J lost 5 bases, and 14 bases lay in between. This CDR3 is 15 amino acids long. This chain's CDR3 is CASSLGSLAGETQYF. The CDR3 nucleotides are TGTGCCAGCAGCTTAGGTTCACTAGCAGGGGAGACCCAGTACTTC.

This rearrangement joins TRBV4-2 to TRBJ1-4, with 7 bases matching TRBD1. The CDR3 length is 15 residues. Germline loops: CDR1 LGHNA, CDR2 YNFKEQ. V was pared by 3 bases and J by 8 bases, with 9 bases of the junction left unmatched. The CDR3 DNA is TGTGCCAGCAGCCACTCGGAACAGGGGCGCGAAAAACTGTTTTTT. This encodes CASSHSEQGREKLFF.

The CDR3 loop is CASSLRQVTYEQYF. DNA for the CDR3: TGTGCCAGCAGCTTACGCCAGGTGACCTACGAGCAGTACTTC. The chain recombines TRBV13 with TRBJ2-5; D not certain. The end of the DNA is better explained by TRBJ2-7, so the J call may be wrong. Germline CDR1 PRHDT, CDR2 FYEKMQ (reference sequence). This CDR3 region has 14 residues.

This clone was counted only a few times. This chain joins TRBV2 and TRBJ2-7, with D possibly matching TRBD1 (7 bases). Germline lookup yields CDR1 SNHLY and CDR2 FYNNEI. The CDR3 has 14 amino acids. Trimming cost V 7 bases and J 7 bases, with 20 bases left between them. The CDR3 nucleotides are TGTGCCAGCAAACCGCGGGGACAGCTCCATGAGCAGTACTTC. Its protein product is CASKPRGQLHEQYF.

The table lists this clone with a few counts. The chain joins TRBV27 to TRBJ1-6; no clear D. CDR3 length equals 16 residues. In germline, CDR1 is MNHEY, CDR2 SMNVEV (reference sequence). Trimming cost V 6 bases and J 0 bases, with 12 bases left between them. The CDR3 here is CASSLLAGSYNSPLHF. The CDR3 nucleotides are TGTGCCAGCAGCCTCCTGGCCGGCTCCTATAATTCACCCCTCCACTTT.

This clone has only a few counts. Here the CDR3 DNA reads TGTGCCTGGAGTCAAAGCCGGGACACGACTTTCACAGATACGCAGTATTTT. Its protein is CAWSQSRDTTFTDTQYF. This rearrangement joins TRBV30 to TRBJ2-3; D possibly corresponds to TRBD1 (6 bases). This CDR3 spans 17 amino acids. Germline values: CDR1 GTSNPN, CDR2 SVGIG (reference sequence). V lost 2 bases and J 2 bases, leaving 20 bases between the germline ends.

The rearrangement joins TRBV5-4 to TRBJ1-2, with D uncertain. The CDR3 runs to 12 residues. Trimming removed 4 bases at V and 8 bases at J, with 12 bases between. The germline CDR1 and CDR2 sequences are SGHNT and YYREEE (reference sequence). The CDR3 DNA follows: TGTGCCAGCAGCCCCCCTCTAGGGGGCTACACCTTC. Amino acid sequence: CASSPPLGGYTF.

The gene calls are TRBV7-2 and TRBJ1-2, with no clear D. From germline, CDR1 is SGHTA and CDR2 FQGNSA. V was pared by 5 bases and J by 6 bases, with 10 bases between. The CDR3 consists of 12 residues. The CDR3 reads CASSRPPNGYTF. CDR3 bases: TGTGCCAGCAGCCGCCCCCCCAATGGCTACACCTTC.

This sequence joins TRBV9 and TRBJ2-1, with unresolved D. CDR3 length: 14 amino acids. Germline assignment: CDR1 SGDLS and CDR2 YYNGEE. The V gene lost 5 bases and the J gene lost 0 bases, with 9 bases spanning the gap. The CDR3 coding sequence is TGTGCCAGCAGTCGGGCAAGCTCCTACAATGAGCAGTTCTTC. Amino acid sequence: CASSRASSYNEQFF. The full variable domain, rest sourced from reference TRBV9 and TRBJ2-1, is DSGVTQTPKHLITATGQRVTLRCSPRSGDLSVYWYQQSLDQGLQFLIQYYNGEERAKGNILERFSAQQFPDLHSELNLSSLELGDSALYFCASSRASSYNEQFFGPGTRLTVL.

The chain combines TRBV6-5 with TRBJ1-2; D is unresolved. The germline gives CDR1 MNHEY, CDR2 SVGAGI. CDR3 length equals 15 residues. V was pared by 0 bases and J by 2 bases, with 10 bases between. DNA for the CDR3: TGTGCCAGCAGTTACTCGTTTCCCATGAACTATGGCTACACCTTC. Protein sequence: CASSYSFPMNYGYTF.

This clone has more than one count but fewer than ten. This chain joins TRBV5-1 and TRBJ2-7, with no clear D. Germline loops: CDR1 SGHRS, CDR2 YFSETQ. The CDR3 totals 15 residues. V was shortened by 1 base and J by 0 bases, with 11 bases between the two germline ends. CDR3 in DNA: TGCGCCAGCAGCTTGCTTGAGTCAGGCTCCTACGAGCAGTACTTC. Translation gives CASSLLESGSYEQYF.